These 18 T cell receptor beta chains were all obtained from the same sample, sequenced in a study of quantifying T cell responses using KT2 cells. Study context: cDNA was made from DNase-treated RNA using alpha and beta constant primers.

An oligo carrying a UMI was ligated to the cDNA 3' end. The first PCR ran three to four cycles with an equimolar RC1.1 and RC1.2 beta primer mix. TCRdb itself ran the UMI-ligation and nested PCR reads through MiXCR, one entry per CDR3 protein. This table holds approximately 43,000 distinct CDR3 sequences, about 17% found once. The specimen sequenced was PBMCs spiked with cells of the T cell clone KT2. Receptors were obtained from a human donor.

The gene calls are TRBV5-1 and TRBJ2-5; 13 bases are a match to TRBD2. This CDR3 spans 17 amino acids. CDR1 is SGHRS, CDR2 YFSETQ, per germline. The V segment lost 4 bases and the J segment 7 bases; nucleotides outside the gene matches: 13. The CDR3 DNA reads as TGCGCCAGCAGCCCCCGGACTAGCGGGGGTCTGGGGGGGACCCAGTACTTC. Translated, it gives CASSPRTSGGLGGTQYF. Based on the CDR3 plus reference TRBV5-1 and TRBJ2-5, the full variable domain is KAGVTQTPRYLIKTRGQQVTLSCSPISGHRSVSWYQQTPGQGLQFLFEYFSETQRNKGNFPGRFSGRQFSNSRSEMNVSTLELGDSALYLCASSPRTSGGLGGTQYFGPGTRLLVL.

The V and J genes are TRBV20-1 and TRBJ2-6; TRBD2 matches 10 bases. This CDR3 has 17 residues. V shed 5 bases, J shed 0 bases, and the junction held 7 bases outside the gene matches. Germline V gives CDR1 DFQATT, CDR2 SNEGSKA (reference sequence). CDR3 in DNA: TGCAGTGCTGTCCTTCAGCGGGGGGGCTCTGGGGCCAACGTCCTGACTTTC. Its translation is CSAVLQRGGSGANVLTF.

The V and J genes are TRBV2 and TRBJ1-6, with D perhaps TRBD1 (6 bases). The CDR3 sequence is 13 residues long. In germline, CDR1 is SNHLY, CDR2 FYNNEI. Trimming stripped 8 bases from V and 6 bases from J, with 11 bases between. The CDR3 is CASVQGGNSPLHF. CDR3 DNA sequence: TGTGCCAGCGTACAGGGAGGTAATTCACCCCTCCACTTT.

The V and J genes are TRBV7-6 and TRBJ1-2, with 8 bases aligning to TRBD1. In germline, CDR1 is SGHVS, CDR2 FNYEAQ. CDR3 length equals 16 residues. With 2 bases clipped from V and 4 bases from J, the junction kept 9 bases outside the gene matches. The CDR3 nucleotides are TGTGCCAGCAGCTTATATGGGAGGACAGGGCTCTATGGCTACACCTTC. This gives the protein CASSLYGRTGLYGYTF.

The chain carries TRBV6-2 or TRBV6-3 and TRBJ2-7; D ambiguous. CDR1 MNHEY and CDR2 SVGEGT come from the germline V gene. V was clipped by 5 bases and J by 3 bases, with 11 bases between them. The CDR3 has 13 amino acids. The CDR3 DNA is TGTGCCAGCAGTGCCCATGGCGGCTACGAGCAGTACTTC. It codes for CASSAHGGYEQYF.

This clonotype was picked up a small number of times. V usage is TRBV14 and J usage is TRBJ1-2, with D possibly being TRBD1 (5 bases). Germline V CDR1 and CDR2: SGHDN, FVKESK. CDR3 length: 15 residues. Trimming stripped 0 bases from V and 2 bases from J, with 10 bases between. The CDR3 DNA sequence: TGTGCCAGCAGCCAAGAAGCAGGGACCAACTATGGCTACACCTTC. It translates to CASSQEAGTNYGYTF.

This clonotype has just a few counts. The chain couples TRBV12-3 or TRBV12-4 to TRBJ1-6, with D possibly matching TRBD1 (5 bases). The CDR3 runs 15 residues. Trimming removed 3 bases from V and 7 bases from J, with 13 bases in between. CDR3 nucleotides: TGTGCCAGCAGTTTTAGGGGTTCGTTCAATTCACCCCTCCACTTT. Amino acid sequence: CASSFRGSFNSPLHF.

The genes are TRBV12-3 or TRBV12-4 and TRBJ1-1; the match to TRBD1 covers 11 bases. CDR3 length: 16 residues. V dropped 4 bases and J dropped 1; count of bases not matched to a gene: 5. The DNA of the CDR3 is TGTGCCAGCAGTTGGGGACAGGGGGGGACGAACACTGAAGCTTTCTTT. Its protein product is CASSWGQGGTNTEAFF.

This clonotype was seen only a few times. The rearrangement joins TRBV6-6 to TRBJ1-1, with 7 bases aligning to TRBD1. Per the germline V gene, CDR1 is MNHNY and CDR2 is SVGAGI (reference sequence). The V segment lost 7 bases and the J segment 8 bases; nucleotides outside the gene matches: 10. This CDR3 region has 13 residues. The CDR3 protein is CASTSPGTAEAFF. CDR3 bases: TGTGCCAGCACCTCGCCCGGGACAGCGGAAGCTTTCTTT.

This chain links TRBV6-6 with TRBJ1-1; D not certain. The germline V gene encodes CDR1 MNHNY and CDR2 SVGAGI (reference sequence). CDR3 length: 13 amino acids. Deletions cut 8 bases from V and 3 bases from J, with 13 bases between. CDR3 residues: CASHLMKDTEAFF. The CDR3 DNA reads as TGTGCCAGCCATCTCATGAAGGACACTGAAGCTTTCTTT.

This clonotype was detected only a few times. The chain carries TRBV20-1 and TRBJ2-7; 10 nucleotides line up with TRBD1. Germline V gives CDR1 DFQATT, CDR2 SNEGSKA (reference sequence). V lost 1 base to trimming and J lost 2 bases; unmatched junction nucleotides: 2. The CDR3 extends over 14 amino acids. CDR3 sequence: CSARVGQGPYEQYF. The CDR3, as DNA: TGCAGTGCTAGAGTGGGACAGGGGCCCTACGAGCAGTACTTC.

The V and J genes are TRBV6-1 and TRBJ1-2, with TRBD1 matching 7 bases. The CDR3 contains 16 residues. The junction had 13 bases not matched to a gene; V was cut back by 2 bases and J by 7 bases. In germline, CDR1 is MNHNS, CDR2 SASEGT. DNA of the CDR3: TGTGCCAGCAGTGAATGGACAGGCCTCCCCGGGGGTGGCTACACCTTC. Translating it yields CASSEWTGLPGGGYTF.

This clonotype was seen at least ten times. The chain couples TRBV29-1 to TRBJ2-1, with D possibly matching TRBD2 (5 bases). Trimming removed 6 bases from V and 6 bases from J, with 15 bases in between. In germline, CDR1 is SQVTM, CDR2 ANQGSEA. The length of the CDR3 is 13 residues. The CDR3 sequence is CSVQRRLANEQFF. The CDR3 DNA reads TGCAGCGTCCAGAGGAGGTTAGCCAATGAGCAGTTCTTC.

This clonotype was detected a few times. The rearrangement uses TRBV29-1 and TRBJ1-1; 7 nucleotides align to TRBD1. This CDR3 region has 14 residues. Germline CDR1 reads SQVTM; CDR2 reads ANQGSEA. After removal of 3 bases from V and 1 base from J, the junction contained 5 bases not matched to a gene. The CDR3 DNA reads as TGCAGCGTTGACGCGGGACAGTCGAACACTGAAGCTTTCTTT. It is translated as CSVDAGQSNTEAFF.

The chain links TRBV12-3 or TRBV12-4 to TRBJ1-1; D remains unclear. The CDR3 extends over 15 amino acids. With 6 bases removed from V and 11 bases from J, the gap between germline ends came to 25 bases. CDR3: CASSLVWVNEHGAFF. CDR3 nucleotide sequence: TGTGCCAGCAGCCTCGTTTGGGTCAATGAACATGGGGCTTTCTTT.

This CDR3 is CASSHPGTGLYSNQPQHF. The CDR3 coding sequence is TGCGCCAGCAGCCATCCCGGGACAGGGTTGTATAGCAATCAGCCCCAGCATTTT. This sequence joins TRBV4-1 and TRBJ1-5; 9 nucleotides match TRBD1. The CDR3 consists of 18 residues. Unmatched junction bases numbered 9, after V lost 3 bases and J lost 0 bases. CDR1 and CDR2 (germline): MGHRA, YSYEKL.

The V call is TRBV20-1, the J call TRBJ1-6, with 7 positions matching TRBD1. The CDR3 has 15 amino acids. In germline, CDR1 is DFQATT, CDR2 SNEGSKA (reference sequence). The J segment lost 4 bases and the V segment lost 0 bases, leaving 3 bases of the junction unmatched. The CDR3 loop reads CSARDRDRYNSPLHF. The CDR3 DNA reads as TGCAGTGCTAGAGATCGGGACAGATATAATTCACCCCTCCACTTT.

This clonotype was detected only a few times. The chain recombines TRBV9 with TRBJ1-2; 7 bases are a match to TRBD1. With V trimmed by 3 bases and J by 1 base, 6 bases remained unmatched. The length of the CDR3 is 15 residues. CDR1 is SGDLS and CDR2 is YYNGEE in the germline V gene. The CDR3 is CASSAGTASNYGYTF. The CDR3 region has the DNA TGTGCCAGCAGCGCAGGGACAGCTAGTAACTATGGCTACACCTTC.